The TCR beta chain described here comes from a study of blood T cells in healthy people across ages. This CDR3 has 14 residues. Germline loops: CDR1 SGHTA, CDR2 FQGNSA. The V and J ends lost 3 bases and 7 bases respectively, with 13 bases between them. Extracted total RNA amounted to at least 5.5 micrograms for each sample. PCR was performed a second time for 7 to 11 cycles using a sample-barcoded 5' primer and a J-beta primer mix. One entry per CDR3 protein results from TCRdb running MiXCR on the 5' RACE reads. This sample has some 1.6 million distinct CDR3 sequences, with 34% found just once. The sample consisted of blood. The rearrangement uses TRBV7-2 and TRBJ2-1; a possible D gene is TRBD2 (6 bases). The receptor's source is a woman aged 25 to 39 in good health. CDR3 DNA: TGTGCCAGCAGCTTTGGGTCAGGGAGGAATGAGCAGTTCTTC. This codes for CASSFGSGRNEQFF.